The TCR beta chain described here comes from a study of OX40 agonist ivuxolimab in advanced cancers. Study context: With a range of roughly 23 to 79, age averaged approximately 55 years, and around 80% were male. Having had anti-PD-1, anti-PD-L1 or anti-CTLA-4 therapy before was allowed, and more than 35% had some. Study-wide points: Both blood CD4+ and CD8+ T cells showed clonal growth by week 6 at 0.1 to 3.0 mg/kg.

Sequencing was performed with immunoSEQ multiplex PCR; in TCRdb, only in-frame clones are kept and a portion is missing. The sample contains some 80,000 clones, approximately 95% of which appear only once. The CDR3 extends over 15 amino acids. Germline CDR1 WNHNN, CDR2 SYGVQD (reference sequence). On this clone itself: Its antigen is undetermined.

This material consisted of CD4+ or CD8+ T cells sorted from blood, taken in a trial of the OX40 agonist ivuxolimab. The chain carries TRBV10-1 and TRBJ2-7; the match to TRBD2 covers 10 bases. This TCR derives from an adult with an advanced solid tumor such as melanoma, head and neck, liver or kidney cancer. The CDR3 nucleotides are TGCGCGACAGTGGTCCCTAGCGGGAGTGAATACGAGCAGTACTTC. This sequence encodes CATVVPSGSEYEQYF.